This T cell receptor beta chain was sequenced during a study of cytomegalovirus exposure and HLA in healthy donors. Primers for the PCR totalled 60 Vbeta and 13 Jbeta. Data came from immunoSEQ multiplex PCR; TCRdb stores just in-frame clones and leaves some out. This table holds 200,000 or so clones, approximately 81% found once. The sample consisted of PBMCs. The receptor was derived from a human donor in good health.

The CDR3 protein is CASSLRTGERGTQYF. For the CDR3, the DNA is TGCGCCAGCAGCTTACGGACAGGGGAGCGGGGGACCCAGTACTTC. V usage is TRBV5-1 and J usage is TRBJ2-5, with 9 bases identical to TRBD1. Unmatched junction bases numbered 9, after V lost 2 bases and J lost 7 bases. The CDR3 extends over 15 amino acids. Germline-derived CDR1 and CDR2 are SGHRS and YFSETQ.